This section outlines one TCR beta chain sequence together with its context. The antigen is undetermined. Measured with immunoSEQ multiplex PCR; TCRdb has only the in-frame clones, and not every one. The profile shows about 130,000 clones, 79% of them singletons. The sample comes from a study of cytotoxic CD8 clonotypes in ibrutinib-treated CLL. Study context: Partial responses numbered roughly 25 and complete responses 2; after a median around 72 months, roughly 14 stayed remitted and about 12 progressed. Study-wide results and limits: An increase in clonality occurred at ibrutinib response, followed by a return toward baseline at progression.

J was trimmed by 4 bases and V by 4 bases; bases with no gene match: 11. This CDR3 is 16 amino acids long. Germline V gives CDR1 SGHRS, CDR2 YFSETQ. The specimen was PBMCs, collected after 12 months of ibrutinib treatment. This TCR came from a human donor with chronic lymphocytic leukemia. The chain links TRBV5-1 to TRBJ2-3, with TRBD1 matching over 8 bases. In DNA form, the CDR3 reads TGCGCCAGCAGCCACCCCAGGGGGCGTGTGGCAGATACGCAGTATTTT. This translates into CASSHPRGRVADTQYF.